This T cell receptor beta chain was sequenced in a study of cytomegalovirus exposure and HLA in healthy donors (dated 2017 in TCRdb). Background for the entire study: An earlier analysis of more than 550 of the donors reported approximately 260 Gb of sequence data and roughly 120 million unique TCR beta sequences obtained from about 179 million T cells. About 280 gigabases of sequencing data and around 80 million unique TCR sequences made up an early release that covered 500 to 700 HLA-typed donors. Of the approximately 400 genotyped donors, 70% to 90% were placed in the genetic ancestry cluster associated with self-reported Caucasian donors. The study aimed to test whether signatures of past pathogen exposure could be identified by cataloging public T cell receptors. The T cell repertoires of 666 subjects were profiled by immunosequencing and related to cytomegalovirus serostatus. A separate validation cohort of over 95 different subjects was used in addition to the 666-subject first cohort. High-throughput TCR immunosequencing, statistical association of individual TCRs with disease status, and machine learning were combined to predict cytomegalovirus infection status. To study patterns of TCR occurrence, a later analysis re-analyzed previously published TCR beta repertoires from several hundred donors and added high-resolution HLA genotyping. Rather than using new phenotypic data, the later analysis identified candidate immune exposures from TCR beta sequences and from how often those sequences occurred across donors. To decide whether each TCR beta V gene segment behaved as functional or pseudogenic, an earlier analysis of 587 of the donors relied on high-throughput TCR beta sequencing. Donor age, sex, ethnicity and CMV serostatus were compiled together with the repertoire data. A later genetic analysis used genome-wide SNP genotypes for about three fifths of the 666 donors, treating that subset as a discovery cohort. All discovery cohort repertoires had been generated using a single sequencing platform. HLA typing included class I and class II loci at four-digit resolution. The number of typed donors differed by locus: roughly 620-640 for A, B, C, DRB1 and DQB1; some 540 for DQA1; approximately 600 for DPA1; and about 450 for DPB1. Roughly five DR-DQ haplotypes were treated as single units for association and clustering because of strong linkage in the cohort. On average, roughly 240,000 unique TCR beta nucleotide sequences were sequenced per donor among several hundred genotyped donors of the cohort, with roughly 20% of those sequences being non-productive. The paper's findings and limits, for the study overall: This cohort had only TCR beta chains sequenced, and the lack of alpha or paired-chain data limited which features could be detected. Because some donors lacked HLA typing at each locus, the association tests relied only on the typed subset. A few of the identified cytomegalovirus-associated TCR beta chains were confirmed in vitro to be specific for cytomegalovirus antigens. In a later analysis, several top co-occurrence clusters were reported to appear linked to parvovirus B19, influenza, CMV and Epstein-Barr virus. A later genetic analysis associated a missense DCLRE1C variant with V-gene and J-gene trimming of TCR beta chains, and an independent cohort replicated the association. Most CMV-associated TCR beta chains appeared to be HLA-restricted in a later analysis, and the HLA associations seemed to be driven largely by CMV exposure. A later analysis associated about 17,000 TCR beta sequences with specific HLA alleles at a false discovery rate of 0.05. Correlated functional status among segregating V segments might reflect linkage disequilibrium, but an unknown experimental factor could not be ruled out. Presence/absence analyses assumed roughly uniform sequencing depth across donors, an assumption that may not hold. In an earlier analysis of 450 to 750 of the donors, most TCR beta V segments appeared in productive rearrangements about 87% or about 30% of the time, broadly matching IMGT annotations. A further reported finding was that TCR beta sequences accurately predicted the HLA-A and HLA-B alleles for most subjects in the first cohort. In a later analysis, TCR association rates were found to vary across HLA loci, with the most associated TCRs seen for DRB1 alleles and the fewest for HLA-C alleles. The study listed around 160 TCR beta chains as associated with cytomegalovirus. Cytomegalovirus status was reported to be diagnosed by the classifier with high specificity and sensitivity in both the original and validation cohorts. The authors suggested that the approach could potentially be generalized to other disease states and immunological phenotypes. Immune exposure information for the cohort was limited to CMV serostatus. A later analysis found that HLA-associated TCR beta chains were more clonally expanded and had lower generation probabilities than equally common non-associated chains. The sequencing pipeline was judged likely to have produced a cluster of highly shared sequence variants as a technical artifact. The earlier analysis of approximately 590 of the donors excluded roughly 17 rarely observed V segments, including chromosome 9 orphons, because counts were too low. While some public TCRs were present in many individuals, most TCR sequences turned up only very rarely across donors. Compared with the 666-donor mean, donors in an Asian-associated ancestry cluster had fewer N-insertions in productive TCRs, according to a later genetic analysis. The 87-base-pair reads could not distinguish some IMGT-functional V segments, including TRBV6-2 and TRBV6-3, so those segments were excluded. When HLA alleles, especially DR and DQ, strongly co-occurred, attributing TCR associations to individual alleles was difficult.

Worth noting for this clone: What antigen it recognizes has not been identified. The input lacks base qualities; no much larger clone sits a single base away.

Trimming costs V 5 bases and J 6 bases, and their ends lie 11 bases apart. CDR1 and CDR2 are read off the germline V gene (reference sequence) as MNHEY and SMNVEV. Measured from the cysteine to the phenylalanine, the CDR3 is 13 residues long. Only the CDR3 DNA stays, 39 bases, in frame from base 1. Library method: the immunoSEQ multiplex PCR assay. For the multiplex PCR, a mixture combining 60 forward primers for TCR Vbeta segments and 13 reverse primers for TCR Jbeta segments was used. The CDR3 region of rearranged TCR beta genes was amplified from genomic DNA by a multiplex PCR assay. The amplified TCR beta libraries were sequenced on the Illumina HiSeq System as 87-base-pair reads. On the study's bioinformatics: A later analysis counted about 80 million unique TCR beta chains across the 550 to 700 repertoires, and around 9.9 million of these chains were shared by at least two donors. Raw reads were error-corrected and collapsed into unique sequences with a nearest-neighbor algorithm that merged closely related sequences to remove PCR and sequencing errors. CDR3 sequences were aligned to IMGT reference sequences to assign V, D and J gene segments. For a sequence to be retained, a match of at least six nucleotides to both a V gene segment and a J gene segment was required. A rearrangement was called productive if the CDR3 had no stop codons and remained in frame with V and J, and every other rearrangement was called non-productive. Following IMGT convention, CDR3 was defined as the stretch from the second conserved V-encoded cysteine to the conserved J-encoded phenylalanine. Sequences without an unambiguous match to a single V gene segment were excluded from the earlier analysis of several hundred of the donors. In an earlier analysis of around 600 of the donors, V segments were called functional above 56.7% productive rearrangements and were called segregating when the between-donor standard deviation exceeded 5%. A statistical classification framework was built to diagnose cytomegalovirus status from the catalog of TCR beta chain sequences. In a later analysis, TCR nucleotide sequences were compared against IMGT/GENE-DB human TR gene sequences so that V and J genes could be assigned. The TCRdist pipeline was used in a later analysis to assign CDR3 sequences and most-parsimonious VDJ recombination scenarios. In a later analysis, every TCR beta chain was defined by the combination of its CDR3 amino acid sequence and its V-gene family, and reads without a unique V-gene family were dropped. In a later analysis, 550 to 650 highly shared, low-generation-probability nucleotide sequences were removed to address suspected cross-contamination and a sequencing artifact. In a later analysis, a clonal expansion index for each public chain was calculated from normalized within-repertoire ranks of inferred template counts. Generation probabilities in a later analysis came from a VDJ recombination model fitted to out-of-frame rearrangements, and those results were checked against IGoR. A later analysis scored TCR-TCR, TCR-HLA and TCR-CMV co-occurrence with hypergeometric tests, applying a repertoire-size bias correction to TCR pairs. False discovery rates were estimated in a later analysis by permuting HLA or CMV assignments 20 times. In a later analysis, co-occurring TCRs were grouped using DBSCAN, with TCRdist sequence similarity added in when clustering inside HLA-allele-positive subsets. For co-occurrence clustering, repertoires with fewer than 30,000 or more than 120,000 public chains were excluded, along with roughly five repertoires with anomalous nucleotide sharing. In its TCRdb copy, this immuneACCESS table keeps in-frame sequences only and misses some clones. Where compared with another copy, unresolved V genes explain less than half of these, and the others have no known cause. The D gene and trimming were derived from the DNA, and the V and J assignments and clone size from that table. Recorded for this sample are about 200,000 clones; around 80% of them occurred a single time. The ten largest clones take up 3.5% to 4% of the sample.

In total, 500 to 700 healthy bone marrow donors made up the cohort. At the time of sampling, every cohort member was nominally healthy, though immune exposures that went unrecorded were likely present. The donor tested CMV seronegative, placing the donor among the 352 seronegative members of the cohort. Each donor provided a peripheral blood sample, and peripheral blood mononuclear cells were used for TCR beta sequencing. Genomic DNA was extracted from the blood cell samples with the Qiagen DNeasy Blood Extraction Kit. The receptor comes from a male donor in good health and CMV-seronegative. Rearrangement joined TRBV27 to TRBJ2-1; possibly the D gene is TRBD2, per 6 matching bases. The specimen was PBMCs. CDR3 reads: CASSPRDFNEQFF. The DNA reads as follows: TGTGCCAGCAGTCCCCGGGACTTCAATGAGCAGTTCTTC.